The 20 T cell receptor beta chains given below trace back to one sample, sequenced in a study of blood T cell repertoires in COVID-19. Using immunoSEQ multiplex PCR, the repertoire was profiled, and TCRdb retains in-frame clones only, with some absent. Found here are about 120,000 clones, 88% of them singletons; the top ten hold 0.88%. Sequences were obtained from peripheral blood. Receptor source: a woman in her forties or fifties with active or convalescent COVID-19.

The CDR3 DNA reads TGTGCCAGCAGAACTAGCGGGAGGGCCTTGAAAGAGACCCAGTACTTC. Protein sequence: CASRTSGRALKETQYF. This chain links TRBV2 with TRBJ2-5; 13 positions agree with TRBD2. V shed 6 bases, J shed 3 bases, and the junction held 7 bases outside the gene matches. CDR3 length: 16 residues. The germline CDR1 and CDR2 sequences are SNHLY and FYNNEI.

This chain uses TRBV15 with TRBJ2-3, with 8 positions matching TRBD1. CDR1 is LNHNV, CDR2 YYDKDF, per germline (reference sequence). Germline trimming cut 9 bases from V and 3 bases from J; bases unmatched to any gene: 8. This CDR3 comprises 14 residues. The DNA for the CDR3 is TGTGCCACTCGACAGGGGAGAGGGACAGATACGCAGTATTTT. Its translation is CATRQGRGTDTQYF.

This chain links TRBV7-9 with TRBJ2-7; 7 bases map to TRBD1. The V and J ends lost 5 bases and 4 bases, in that order; junction bases with no gene match: 8. The CDR3 has 14 residues. Per the germline V gene, CDR1 is SEHNR and CDR2 is FQNEAQ (reference sequence). DNA for the CDR3: TGTGCCAGCAGCCCCCGGGGACAGAATTACGAGCAGTACTTC. Its protein is CASSPRGQNYEQYF.

This rearrangement joins TRBV11-1 to TRBJ2-3; D unclear. CDR3 length: 16 residues. Per the germline V gene, CDR1 is SGHAT and CDR2 is FQDESV (reference sequence). Between the trimmed V and J ends, which lost 3 bases and 1 base, there was a span of 14 bases. CDR3 region: CASSFAENWGTDTQYF. CDR3 bases: TGTGCCAGCAGCTTCGCGGAAAACTGGGGCACAGATACGCAGTATTTT.

This clone has a single count. The CDR3 loop reads CASSISVGGNEKLFF. The CDR3 DNA sequence: TGTGCCAGCAGCATCTCAGTTGGAGGGAATGAAAAACTGTTTTTT. The genes are TRBV7-2 and TRBJ1-4; D is ambiguous. This CDR3 has 15 amino acids. The germline CDR1 and CDR2 sequences are SGHTA and FQGNSA. V was cut by 5 bases and J by 5 bases, with 15 bases left in between.

This chain connects TRBV12-2 to TRBJ2-1; the table's D call TRBD2 went unverified against the DNA. TRBV12-2 is a documented pseudogene. The CDR3 has 16 amino acids. CDR3 region: CASRSLAGSSYNEQFF. The DNA of the CDR3 is TGTGCAAGTCGCTCTTTAGCGGGGAGCTCCTACAATGAGCAGTTCTTC.

This sequence joins TRBV7-9 and TRBJ1-2, with 7 nucleotides matching TRBD1. J gave up 4 bases and V 2 bases, and 7 bases lay outside the gene matches. Germline CDR1 and CDR2: SEHNR and FQNEAQ (reference sequence). CDR3 length: 15 amino acids. CDR3 amino acids: CASSLSGDSSYGYTF. In nucleotides, the CDR3 is TGTGCCAGCAGCTTATCTGGGGACAGCTCCTATGGCTACACCTTC.

The gene calls are TRBV19 and TRBJ2-7, with D perhaps matching TRBD2 (5 bases). The CDR3 sequence is 14 residues long. Per germline, CDR1 LNHDA and CDR2 SQIVND (reference sequence). V was cut by 5 bases and J by 7 bases, with 18 bases left in between. CDR3: CASSPSHGTGEQYF. The CDR3 DNA is TGTGCCAGTAGTCCGTCCCACGGCACGGGAGAGCAGTACTTC.

This chain joins TRBV6-2 or TRBV6-3 and TRBJ2-7; 10 positions agree with TRBD2. Germline CDR1 and CDR2: MNHEY and SVGEGT. The CDR3 runs to 17 residues. J lost 5 bases, V lost 5 bases, and 15 bases had no gene match. Here the CDR3 DNA reads TGTGCCAGCAGTCCCGACGTCTCCGGGACTAGCGAGGACGAGCAGTACTTC. It codes for CASSPDVSGTSEDEQYF.

This clone was detected once. The rearrangement uses TRBV2 and TRBJ1-2; 8 nucleotides match TRBD1. CDR3 size: 15 residues. The V gene's germline CDR1 is SNHLY and CDR2 FYNNEI. Trimming took 5 bases from V and 12 from J; bases not matched to a gene: 17. CDR3 amino acids: CASSPRTGSRYRDTF. The CDR3 bases are TGTGCCAGCAGTCCCCGGACAGGGTCGAGATACAGAGACACCTTC. Full variable domain (missing parts from reference TRBV2 and TRBJ1-2): EPEVTQTPSHQVTQMGQEVILRCVPISNHLYFYWYRQILGQKVEFLVSFYNNEISEKSEIFDDQFSVERPDGSNFTLKIRSTKLEDSAMYFCASSPRTGSRYRDTFGSGTRLTVV.

The chain uses TRBV28 and TRBJ2-2, with D unclear. Germline V gene lookup returns CDR1 MDHEN and CDR2 SYDVKM. This CDR3 region has 16 residues. Trimming left V 6 bases short and J 1 base short, with 15 bases between. CDR3 region: CASSHAGSLNTGELFF. DNA for the CDR3: TGTGCCAGCAGCCATGCTGGCTCGTTGAACACCGGGGAGCTGTTTTTT.

The CDR3 DNA reads as TGTGCCAGCAGCGTAGGGACTAGCGGTTACAATGAGCAGTTCTTC. It specifies CASSVGTSGYNEQFF. V usage is TRBV9 and J usage is TRBJ2-1; 10 bases are a match to TRBD2. With V trimmed by 0 bases and J by 4 bases, 1 base remained unmatched. Germline loops: CDR1 SGDLS, CDR2 YYNGEE. The CDR3 runs 15 residues.

V usage is TRBV6-5 and J usage is TRBJ2-1, with D hard to call. With 4 bases removed from V and 0 bases from J, the gap between germline ends came to 13 bases. CDR1 and CDR2 (germline): MNHEY, SVGAGI. This CDR3 has 16 amino acids. CDR3 nucleotides: TGTGCCAGCAGTTCTATGACTGACTTCTCCTACAATGAGCAGTTCTTC. Protein: CASSSMTDFSYNEQFF.

This sequence joins TRBV5-1 and TRBJ1-3, with 9 bases matching TRBD1. J gave up 8 bases and V 5 bases, and 11 bases lay outside the gene matches. This CDR3 is 15 amino acids long. Germline CDR1 SGHRS, CDR2 YFSETQ. The CDR3 spells CASRHGQGPSYTIYF. The CDR3 nucleotides are TGCGCCAGCAGACACGGACAGGGGCCATCCTACACCATATATTTT.

The genes are TRBV18 and TRBJ2-2; no definite D call. Per the germline V gene, CDR1 is KGHSH and CDR2 is LQKENI. The CDR3 has 16 amino acids. Trimming cost V 2 bases and J 4 bases, with 14 bases left between them. The CDR3 protein is CASSPIGTDGTGELFF. DNA of the CDR3: TGTGCCAGCTCACCAATCGGCACAGACGGCACCGGGGAGCTGTTTTTT.

This sequence joins TRBV11-2 and TRBJ2-5; tentatively, D is TRBD2 (5 bases). This CDR3 contains 15 residues. CDR1 and CDR2 (germline): SGHAT, FQNNGV. V was cut by 1 base and J by 1 base, with 10 bases left in between. DNA for the CDR3: TGTGCCAGCAGCTTAGGGGCCGGGGTCCAAGAGACCCAGTACTTC. It yields the protein CASSLGAGVQETQYF.

V usage is TRBV15 and J usage is TRBJ1-2, with TRBD1 matching over 9 bases. J gave up 5 bases and V 3 bases, and 7 bases lay outside the gene matches. CDR3 size: 15 residues. The germline gives CDR1 LNHNV, CDR2 YYDKDF (reference sequence). CDR3 region: CATSRGGQGLYGYTF. In DNA form, the CDR3 reads TGTGCCACCAGCAGGGGGGGACAGGGTTTATATGGCTACACCTTC.

The chain couples TRBV5-1 to TRBJ1-5, with D hard to call. Per the germline V gene, CDR1 is SGHRS and CDR2 is YFSETQ. The CDR3 contains 15 residues. Trimming took off 8 bases at V and 0 bases at J, with 15 bases between the two ends. The CDR3 region is CARKEESPSNQPQHF. The CDR3, as DNA: TGCGCCAGGAAGGAGGAGTCGCCTAGCAATCAGCCCCAGCATTTT.

The chain joins TRBV3-1 (or the pseudogene TRBV3-2) to TRBJ2-2, with no clear D. The CDR3 runs 12 residues. Germline V gene lookup returns CDR1 LGHDT and CDR2 YNNKEL (reference sequence). V was pared by 4 bases and J by 6 bases, with 6 bases between. CDR3 nucleotide sequence: TGTGCCAGCAGCCCTACTGCCGGGGAGCTGTTTTTT. Amino acids: CASSPTAGELFF.

The chain employs TRBV3-1 (or the pseudogene TRBV3-2) and TRBJ2-3; 8 nucleotides align to TRBD2. The CDR3 loop spans 18 amino acids. CDR1 and CDR2 (germline): LGHDT, YNNKEL (reference sequence). Trimming cost V 1 base and J 2 bases; bases outside gene matches: 11. CDR3 residues: CASSQASRGRRYTDTQYF. The DNA of the CDR3 is TGTGCCAGCAGCCAAGCCTCCCGCGGGAGGAGGTACACAGATACGCAGTATTTT.